This is a list of T cell receptor beta chains from one sample in a study of identical twins. MiXCR, run by TCRdb on the 5' RACE reads, gives a single entry per CDR3 protein. Among approximately 600,000 distinct CDR3 sequences listed, less than 9% were seen once. The sample was also linked to a second study, of yellow fever vaccine responses in identical twins.

The source material was PBMCs. The origin of the receptors is a young woman in good health. CDR3s include the opening cysteine and the closing phenylalanine or tryptophan. A D gene is named only where the DNA matches it firmly. The size of a clone is reported for some rows only, either as once, few or many, or as a class for expanded clones.

D	J	V	size	DNA	CDR3
NA	TRBJ1-3	TRBV5-1	many	TGCGCCAGCAGCTCCACACCGGGGCCCGGGGTCTCTGGAAACACCATATATTTT	CASSSTPGPGVSGNTIYF
NA	TRBJ2-2	TRBV11-3	few	TGTGCCAGCAGCTTTGCCAGGAACACCGGGGAGCTGTTTTTT	CASSFARNTGELFF
TRBD2	TRBJ2-1	TRBV7-9	few	TGTGCCAGCAGTTTCGGACTAGCGGGGGGGCGCAATGAGCAGTTCTTC	CASSFGLAGGRNEQFF
TRBD2	TRBJ2-7	TRBV11-1	few	TGTGCCAGCAGCCCGAGCGGGAGGGCCCCAATCTCCTACGAGCAGTACTTC	CASSPSGRAPISYEQYF
TRBD2	TRBJ2-1	TRBV20-1	NA	TGCAGTGCTAGAGATGCGGGGGAGCTTTACAATGAGCAGTTCTTC	CSARDAGELYNEQFF
TRBD2	TRBJ2-1	TRBV12-3/TRBV12-4	few	TGTGCCAGCAGCACTAGCGGGGCCACTAATGAGCAGTTCTTC	CASSTSGATNEQFF
NA	TRBJ2-1	TRBV29-1	many	TGCAGCGGGGGTCCCCTGTACAGCGATGAGCAGTTCTTC	CSGGPLYSDEQFF
NA	TRBJ1-6	TRBV12-3/TRBV12-4	many	TGTGCCAGTTCACCACAGGAAAGGAATAATTCACCCCTCCACTTT	CASSPQERNNSPLHF
TRBD2	TRBJ2-7	TRBV5-4	few	TGTGCCAGCAGCCTCGGAGGAGCGGGATTGGACGAGCAGTACTTC	CASSLGGAGLDEQYF
TRBD1	TRBJ2-7	TRBV5-1	medium-sized	TGCGCCAGCAGCAAAACCCCTTCGGGACAGGGAGACTACGAGCAGTACTTC	CASSKTPSGQGDYEQYF
TRBD2	TRBJ2-1	TRBV11-2	few	TGTGCCAGCCGCCTAGCGGGGAGTGCCAATGAGCAGTTCTTC	CASRLAGSANEQFF
TRBD1	TRBJ2-1	TRBV15	NA	TGTGCCACCAGCAGGGATTACTCCCGGGACAGGACCTACAATGAGCAGTTCTTC	CATSRDYSRDRTYNEQFF
NA	TRBJ2-3	TRBV28	many	TGTGCCAGCAATCGGCTCATGACAGATACGCAGTATTTT	CASNRLMTDTQYF
NA	TRBJ1-6	TRBV20-1	NA	TGCAGTGCTAGAGGGGTCCACGCGAGCTCCTATAATTCACCCCTCCACTTT	CSARGVHASSYNSPLHF
TRBD1	TRBJ2-5	TRBV7-9	NA	TGTGCCAGCAGCCCGGGACAGGGTTTTGAGACCCAGTACTTC	CASSPGQGFETQYF
NA	TRBJ2-2	TRBV4-1	few	TGCGCCAGCAGCCAAGATTCTCTAGATAACACCGGGGAGCTGTTTTTT	CASSQDSLDNTGELFF
TRBD1	TRBJ1-2	TRBV28	NA	TGTGCCAGCAGTCTCACAGGGGGCGCTAATGGCTACACCTTC	CASSLTGGANGYTF
TRBD2	TRBJ2-5	TRBV12-3/TRBV12-4	NA	TGTGCCAGCGGGAGGGCCTATCGGGAGACCCAGTACTTC	CASGRAYRETQYF
NA	TRBJ2-3	TRBV5-1	many	TGCGCCAGCAGCTTGTCCAGAACGGGGGGCACAGATACGCAGTATTTT	CASSLSRTGGTDTQYF
TRBD1	TRBJ1-1	TRBV20-1	few	TGCAGTGCTGTCGGGACAGGGACGCACACTGAAGCTTTCTTT	CSAVGTGTHTEAFF
NA	TRBJ2-3	TRBV21-1	NA	TGTGCCAGCCGCCCGCGACTAGCGGTCATCTTGGATACGCAGTATTTT	CASRPRLAVILDTQYF
TRBD2	TRBJ2-7	TRBV7-2	few	TGTGCCAGCAGCTTGGGACTAGCGCCAAACACTCCCTACGAGCAGTACTTC	CASSLGLAPNTPYEQYF
TRBD2	TRBJ2-7	TRBV18	NA	TGTGCCAGCTCACCAGGGACTGGACTAGCGATACACGAGCAGTACTTC	CASSPGTGLAIHEQYF